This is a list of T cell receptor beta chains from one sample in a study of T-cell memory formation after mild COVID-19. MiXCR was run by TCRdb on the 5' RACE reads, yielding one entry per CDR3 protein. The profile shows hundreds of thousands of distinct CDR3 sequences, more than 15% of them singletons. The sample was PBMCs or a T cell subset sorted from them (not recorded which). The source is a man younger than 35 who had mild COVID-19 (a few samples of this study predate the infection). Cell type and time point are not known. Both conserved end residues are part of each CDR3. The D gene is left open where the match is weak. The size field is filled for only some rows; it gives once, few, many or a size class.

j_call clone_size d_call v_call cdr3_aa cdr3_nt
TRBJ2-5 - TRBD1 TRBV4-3 CASSHTGGQETQYF TGCGCCAGCAGCCATACAGGGGGCCAAGAGACCCAGTACTTC
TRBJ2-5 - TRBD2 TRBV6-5 CASGASGGAQETQYF TGTGCCAGCGGGGCTAGCGGGGGGGCTCAGGAGACCCAGTACTTC
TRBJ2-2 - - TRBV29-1 CSGGTAGAGELFF TGCAGCGGCGGGACGGCCGGGGCCGGGGAGCTGTTTTTT
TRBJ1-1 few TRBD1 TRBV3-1 CASSQFDRVTEAFF TGTGCCAGCAGCCAGTTTGACAGGGTCACTGAAGCTTTCTTT
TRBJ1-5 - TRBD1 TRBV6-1 CASAFLSAGTVSNQPQHF TGTGCCAGCGCATTTCTTTCTGCCGGGACAGTTAGCAATCAGCCCCAGCATTTT
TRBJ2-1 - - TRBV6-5 CASSYGSSWGEQFF TGTGCCAGCAGTTACGGGAGTTCCTGGGGTGAGCAGTTCTTC
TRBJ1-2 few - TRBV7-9 CASSYTAGNYGYTF TGTGCCAGCAGCTATACGGCAGGGAACTATGGCTACACCTTC
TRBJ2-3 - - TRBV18 CASSPEGWGRTDTQYF TGTGCCAGCTCTCCCGAGGGGTGGGGTCGAACAGATACGCAGTATTTT
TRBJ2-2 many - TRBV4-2 CASSPKGGALTGELFF TGTGCCAGCAGCCCTAAGGGGGGGGCCCTCACCGGGGAGCTGTTTTTT
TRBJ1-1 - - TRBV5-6 CASSSLGWAVNTEAFF TGTGCAAGCAGCTCCCTCGGGTGGGCCGTGAACACTGAAGCTTTCTTT
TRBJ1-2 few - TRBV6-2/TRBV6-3 CASSYSGSYTF TGTGCCAGCAGTTACTCGGGTAGCTACACCTTC
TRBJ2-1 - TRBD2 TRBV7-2 CASSLVGTNYNEQFF TGTGCCAGCAGCTTAGTCGGGACTAACTACAATGAGCAGTTCTTC
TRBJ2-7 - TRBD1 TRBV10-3 CVTRGTGNDEQYF TGTGTCACGCGGGGGACAGGGAACGACGAGCAGTACTTC
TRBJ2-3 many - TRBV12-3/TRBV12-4 CASSSQETDTQYF TGTGCCAGCAGTTCCCAGGAAACAGATACGCAGTATTTT
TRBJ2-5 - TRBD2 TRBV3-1 CASSPGTRQETQYF TGTGCCAGCAGCCCCGGGACTAGACAAGAGACCCAGTACTTC
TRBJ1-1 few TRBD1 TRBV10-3 CAITGGPNTEAFF TGTGCCATCACAGGGGGCCCGAACACTGAAGCTTTCTTT
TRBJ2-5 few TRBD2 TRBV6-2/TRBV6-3 CASSETSGGVETQYF TGTGCCAGCAGTGAGACTAGCGGGGGGGTTGAGACCCAGTACTTC
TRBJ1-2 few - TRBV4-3 CASSPRRVSGGYTF TGCGCCAGCAGCCCCCGGCGGGTCTCCGGCGGCTACACCTTC
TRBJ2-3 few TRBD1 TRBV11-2 CASSAKQGATDTQYF TGTGCCAGCAGCGCTAAACAGGGGGCTACAGATACGCAGTATTTT
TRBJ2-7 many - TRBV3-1 CASSEVRVGEQYF TGTGCCAGCAGTGAAGTCCGTGTGGGCGAGCAGTACTTC
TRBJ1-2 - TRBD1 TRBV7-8 CASSLGDRGEIYGYTF TGTGCCAGCAGCTTAGGGGACAGAGGGGAGATCTATGGCTACACCTTC
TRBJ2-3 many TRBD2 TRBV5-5 CASSARTSGEDTQYF TGTGCCAGCAGCGCTAGGACTAGCGGGGAGGATACGCAGTATTTT
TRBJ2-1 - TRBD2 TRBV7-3 CASSSNGGSSYNEQFF TGTGCCAGCAGCTCTAACGGGGGGAGCTCCTACAATGAGCAGTTCTTC
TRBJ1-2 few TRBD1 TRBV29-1 CSVDSTTGTNYGYTF TGCAGCGTTGACTCGACGACAGGGACGAACTATGGCTACACCTTC
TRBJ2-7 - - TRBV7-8 CASSLVLGAEQYF TGTGCCAGCAGCTTAGTACTTGGGGCCGAGCAGTACTTC
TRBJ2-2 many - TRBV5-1 CASSLGRNTGELFF TGCGCCAGCAGCTTGGGACGGAACACCGGGGAGCTGTTTTTT
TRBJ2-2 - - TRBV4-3 CASSRGVGANTGELFF TGCGCCAGCAGCCGGGGGGTGGGGGCGAACACCGGGGAGCTGTTTTTT
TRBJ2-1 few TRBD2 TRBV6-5 CASSSHPPGLAGMSSYNEQFF TGTGCCAGCAGTTCGCATCCTCCGGGACTAGCGGGGATGAGCTCCTACAATGAGCAGTTCTTC
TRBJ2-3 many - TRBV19 CASSPRTSTDTQYF TGTGCCAGTAGTCCACGGACTAGCACAGATACGCAGTATTTT
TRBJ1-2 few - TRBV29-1 CSVDPGREGYTF TGCAGCGTTGATCCCGGGAGGGAGGGCTACACCTTC
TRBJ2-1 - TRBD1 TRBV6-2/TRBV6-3 CASRDRGGPYNEQFF TGTGCCAGCAGGGACAGGGGGGGGCCATACAATGAGCAGTTCTTC
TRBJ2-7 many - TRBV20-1 CSARDRGPNEQYF TGCAGTGCTAGAGATCGGGGGCCGAATGAGCAGTACTTC